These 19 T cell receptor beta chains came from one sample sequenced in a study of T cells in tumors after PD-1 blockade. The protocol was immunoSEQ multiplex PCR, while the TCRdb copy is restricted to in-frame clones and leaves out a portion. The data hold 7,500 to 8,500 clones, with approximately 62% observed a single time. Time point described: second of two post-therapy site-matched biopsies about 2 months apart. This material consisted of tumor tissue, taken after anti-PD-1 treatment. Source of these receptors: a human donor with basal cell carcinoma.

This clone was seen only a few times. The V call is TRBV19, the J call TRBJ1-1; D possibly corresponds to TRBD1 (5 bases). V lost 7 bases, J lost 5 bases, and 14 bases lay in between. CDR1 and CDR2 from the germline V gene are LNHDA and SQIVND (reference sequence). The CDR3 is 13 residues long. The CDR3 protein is CASTRGVETEAFF. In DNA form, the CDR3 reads TGTGCCAGTACCCGAGGGGTAGAGACTGAAGCTTTCTTT.

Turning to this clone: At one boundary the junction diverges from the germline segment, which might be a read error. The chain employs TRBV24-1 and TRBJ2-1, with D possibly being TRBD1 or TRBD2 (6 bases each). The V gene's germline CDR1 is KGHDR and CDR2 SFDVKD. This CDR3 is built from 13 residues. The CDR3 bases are TGTGCCACCAGTGGATTCGGGGGCAATGGGCAGTTCTTC. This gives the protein CATSGFGGNGQFF.

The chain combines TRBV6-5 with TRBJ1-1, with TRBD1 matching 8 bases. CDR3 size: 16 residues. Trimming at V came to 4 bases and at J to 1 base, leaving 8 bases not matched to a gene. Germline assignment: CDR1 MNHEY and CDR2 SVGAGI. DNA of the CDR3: TGTGCCAGCAGTTCTCAGGGGGCGCGAAGGAACACTGAAGCTTTCTTT. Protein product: CASSSQGARRNTEAFF.

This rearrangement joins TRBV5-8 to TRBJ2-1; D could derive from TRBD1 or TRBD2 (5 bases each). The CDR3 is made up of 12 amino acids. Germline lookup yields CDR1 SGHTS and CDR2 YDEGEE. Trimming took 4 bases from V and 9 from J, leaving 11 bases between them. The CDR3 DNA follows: TGTGCCAGCAGCCCCTGGGGGAGTGAGCAGTTCTTC. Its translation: CASSPWGSEQFF.

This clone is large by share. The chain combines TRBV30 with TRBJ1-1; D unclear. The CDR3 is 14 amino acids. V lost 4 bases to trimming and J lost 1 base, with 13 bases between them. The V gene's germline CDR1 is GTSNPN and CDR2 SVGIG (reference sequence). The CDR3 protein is CAWMAGKGNTEAFF. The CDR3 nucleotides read TGTGCCTGGATGGCGGGGAAAGGGAACACTGAAGCTTTCTTT.

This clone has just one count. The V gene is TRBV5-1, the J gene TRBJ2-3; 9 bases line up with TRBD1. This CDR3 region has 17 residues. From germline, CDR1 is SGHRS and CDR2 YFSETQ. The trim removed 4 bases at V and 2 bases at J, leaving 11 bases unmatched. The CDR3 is CASSRSGTGINTDTQYF. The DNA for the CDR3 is TGCGCCAGCAGCCGATCCGGGACAGGGATAAACACAGATACGCAGTATTTT.

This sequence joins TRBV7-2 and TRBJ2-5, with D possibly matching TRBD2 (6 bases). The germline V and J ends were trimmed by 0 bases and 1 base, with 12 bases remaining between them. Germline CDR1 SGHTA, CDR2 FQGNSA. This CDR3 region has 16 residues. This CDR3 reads CASSLAPTSLQETQYF. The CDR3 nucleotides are TGTGCCAGCAGCTTAGCCCCTACTAGCCTCCAAGAGACCCAGTACTTC.

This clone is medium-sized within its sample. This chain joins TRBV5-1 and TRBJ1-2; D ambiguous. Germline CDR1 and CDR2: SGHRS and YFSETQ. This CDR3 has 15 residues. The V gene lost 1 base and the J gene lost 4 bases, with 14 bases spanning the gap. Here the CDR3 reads CASSLWIGSTYGYTF. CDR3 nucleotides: TGCGCCAGCAGCTTGTGGATAGGGTCAACCTATGGCTACACCTTC. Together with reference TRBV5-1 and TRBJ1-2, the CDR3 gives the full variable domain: KAGVTQTPRYLIKTRGQQVTLSCSPISGHRSVSWYQQTPGQGLQFLFEYFSETQRNKGNFPGRFSGRQFSNSRSEMNVSTLELGDSALYLCASSLWIGSTYGYTFGSGTRLTVV.

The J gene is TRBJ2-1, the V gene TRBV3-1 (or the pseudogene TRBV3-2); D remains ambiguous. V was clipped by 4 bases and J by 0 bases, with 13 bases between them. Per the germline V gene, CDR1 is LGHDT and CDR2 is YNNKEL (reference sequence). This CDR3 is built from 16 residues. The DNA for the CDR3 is TGTGCCAGCAGCCCCCTCGCGGAGAGCTCCTACAATGAGCAGTTCTTC. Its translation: CASSPLAESSYNEQFF.

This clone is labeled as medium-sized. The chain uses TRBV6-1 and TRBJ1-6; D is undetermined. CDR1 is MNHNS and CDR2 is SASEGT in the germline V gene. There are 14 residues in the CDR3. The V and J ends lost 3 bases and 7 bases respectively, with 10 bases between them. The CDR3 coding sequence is TGTGCCAGCAGTGATTTCATGGTGAATTCACCCCTCCACTTT. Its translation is CASSDFMVNSPLHF.

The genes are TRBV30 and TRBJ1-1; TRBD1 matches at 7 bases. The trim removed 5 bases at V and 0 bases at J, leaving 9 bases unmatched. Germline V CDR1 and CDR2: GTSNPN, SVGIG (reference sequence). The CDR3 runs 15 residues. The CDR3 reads CAWAGGGYMNTEAFF. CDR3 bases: TGTGCCTGGGCAGGAGGGGGCTACATGAACACTGAAGCTTTCTTT.

This CDR3 is CAWSVGVRGSSPLHF. The CDR3, as DNA: TGTGCCTGGAGTGTAGGGGTCAGGGGGAGTTCACCCCTCCACTTT. This chain joins TRBV30 and TRBJ1-6; the match to TRBD1 covers 7 bases. The J segment lost 9 bases and the V segment lost 0 bases, leaving 8 bases of the junction unmatched. There are 15 residues in the CDR3. Germline-derived CDR1 and CDR2 are GTSNPN and SVGIG (reference sequence). The whole variable domain, filled in from reference TRBV30 and TRBJ1-6, reads SQTIHQWPATLVQPVGSPLSLECTVEGTSNPNLYWYRQAAGRGLQLLFYSVGIGQISSEVPQNLSASRPQDRQFILSSKKLLLSDSGFYLCAWSVGVRGSSPLHFGNGTRLTVT.

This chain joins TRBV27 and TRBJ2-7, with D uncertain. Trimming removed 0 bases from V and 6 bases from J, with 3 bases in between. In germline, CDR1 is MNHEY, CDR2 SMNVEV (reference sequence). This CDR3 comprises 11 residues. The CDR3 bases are TGTGCCAGCAGTTTATCTTTCGAGCAGTACTTC. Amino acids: CASSLSFEQYF.

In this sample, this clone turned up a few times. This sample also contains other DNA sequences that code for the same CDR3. The CDR3 region is CASSLGLAGTGELFF. The DNA for the CDR3 is TGTGCCAGCAGCTTGGGACTAGCGGGGACCGGGGAGCTGTTTTTT. The chain couples TRBV5-6 to TRBJ2-2; TRBD2 aligns across 11 bases. CDR1 is SGHDT, CDR2 YYEEEE, per germline. V lost 0 bases, J lost 5 bases, and 0 bases stayed unmatched. The CDR3 has 15 residues. Looking up the rest from reference TRBV5-6 and TRBJ2-2 gives the full variable domain: DAGVTQSPTHLIKTRGQQVTLRCSPKSGHDTVSWYQQALGQGPQFIFQYYEEEERQRGNFPDRFSGHQFPNYSSELNVNALLLGDSALYLCASSLGLAGTGELFFGEGSRLTVL.

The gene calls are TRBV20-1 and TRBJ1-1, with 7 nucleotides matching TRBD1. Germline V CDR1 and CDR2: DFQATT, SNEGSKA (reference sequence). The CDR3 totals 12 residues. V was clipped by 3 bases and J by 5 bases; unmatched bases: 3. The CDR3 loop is CSASQGETEAFF. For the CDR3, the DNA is TGCAGTGCTAGTCAGGGGGAAACTGAAGCTTTCTTT.

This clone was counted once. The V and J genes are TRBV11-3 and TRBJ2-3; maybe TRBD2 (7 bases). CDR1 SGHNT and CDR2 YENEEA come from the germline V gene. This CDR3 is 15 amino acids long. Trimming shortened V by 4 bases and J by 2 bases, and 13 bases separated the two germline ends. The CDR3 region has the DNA TGTGCCAGCAGCTATGGCGGGGGCCCCACAGATACGCAGTATTTT. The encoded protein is CASSYGGGPTDTQYF.

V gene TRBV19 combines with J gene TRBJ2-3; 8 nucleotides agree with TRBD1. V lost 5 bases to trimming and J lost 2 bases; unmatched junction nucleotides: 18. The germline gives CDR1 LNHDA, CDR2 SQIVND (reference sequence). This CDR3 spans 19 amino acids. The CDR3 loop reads CASSQTGTGPFRHTDTQYF. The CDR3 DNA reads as TGTGCCAGTAGTCAGACTGGGACAGGACCGTTCAGGCACACAGATACGCAGTATTTT.

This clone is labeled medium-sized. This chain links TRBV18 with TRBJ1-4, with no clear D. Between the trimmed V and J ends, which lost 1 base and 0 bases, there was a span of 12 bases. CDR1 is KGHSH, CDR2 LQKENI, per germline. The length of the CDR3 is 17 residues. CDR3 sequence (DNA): TGTGCCAGCTCACCACGGCCTCTCCGTGCAACTAATGAAAAACTGTTTTTT. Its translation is CASSPRPLRATNEKLFF.

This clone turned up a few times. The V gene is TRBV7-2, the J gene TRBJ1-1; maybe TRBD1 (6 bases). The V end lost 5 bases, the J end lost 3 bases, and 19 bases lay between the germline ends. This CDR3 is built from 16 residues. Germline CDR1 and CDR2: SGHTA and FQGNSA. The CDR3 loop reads CASSDISGRGYTEAFF. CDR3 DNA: TGTGCCAGCAGCGACATTTCCGGCAGGGGATACACTGAAGCTTTCTTT.